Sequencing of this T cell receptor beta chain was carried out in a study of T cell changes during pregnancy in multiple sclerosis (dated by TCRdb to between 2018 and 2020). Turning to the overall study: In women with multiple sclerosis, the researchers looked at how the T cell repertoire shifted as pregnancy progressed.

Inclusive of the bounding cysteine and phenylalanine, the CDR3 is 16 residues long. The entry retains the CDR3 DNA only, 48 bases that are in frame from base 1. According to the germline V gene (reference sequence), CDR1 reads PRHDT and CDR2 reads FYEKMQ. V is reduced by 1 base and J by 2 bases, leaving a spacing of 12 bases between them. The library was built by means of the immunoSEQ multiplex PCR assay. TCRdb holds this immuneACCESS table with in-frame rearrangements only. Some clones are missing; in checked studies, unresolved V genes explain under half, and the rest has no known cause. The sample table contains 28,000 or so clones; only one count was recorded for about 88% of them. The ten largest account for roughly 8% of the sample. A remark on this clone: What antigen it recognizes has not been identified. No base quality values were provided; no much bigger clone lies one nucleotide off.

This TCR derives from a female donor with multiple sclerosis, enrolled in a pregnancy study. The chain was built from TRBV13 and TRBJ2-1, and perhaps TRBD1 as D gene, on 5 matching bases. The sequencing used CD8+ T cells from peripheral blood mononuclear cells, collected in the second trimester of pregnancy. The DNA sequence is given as TGTGCCAGCAGCTTAGAGGGGCAGGAGCCCTACAATGAGCAGTTCTTC. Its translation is CASSLEGQEPYNEQFF. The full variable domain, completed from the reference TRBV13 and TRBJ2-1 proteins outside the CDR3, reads AAGVIQSPRHLIKEKRETATLKCYPIPRHDTVYWYQQGPGQDPQFLISFYEKMQSDKGSIPDRFSAQQFSDYHSELNMSSLELGDSALYFCASSLEGQEPYNEQFFGPGTRLTVL.